Below, 7 T cell receptor beta chains from the same sample are listed, as sequenced in a study of blood T cell repertoires in COVID-19. Assay used: immunoSEQ multiplex PCR; TCRdb lists only in-frame clones, some missing. The sample includes 290,000 or so clones, nearly 90% of them seen just once. The sequencing input was PBMCs or T cells enriched from blood (not recorded which). All receptors come from a woman younger than 30 with acute COVID-19.

V and J are TRBV7-2 and TRBJ1-5; D may be TRBD1 (5 bases). Germline V gene data show CDR1 as SGHTA and CDR2 as FQGNSA. The CDR3 consists of 15 residues. Trimming left V 1 base short and J 7 bases short, with 14 bases between. CDR3 bases: TGTGCCAGCAGCTTAGAATCAGGGTCGAGACAGCCCCAGCATTTT. Amino acids: CASSLESGSRQPQHF.

The genes are TRBV28 and TRBJ2-7, with D possibly TRBD1 on 6 matching bases. Trimming took off 3 bases at V and 3 bases at J, with 12 bases between the two ends. The CDR3 totals 14 residues. The germline gives CDR1 MDHEN, CDR2 SYDVKM. CDR3 protein: CASSFFGQLYEQYF. The CDR3, as DNA: TGTGCCAGCAGTTTTTTTGGACAGCTCTACGAGCAGTACTTC.

The chain joins TRBV28 to TRBJ2-2, with 7 bases lining up with TRBD2. This CDR3 has 16 residues. After removal of 4 bases from V and 8 bases from J, the junction contained 13 bases not matched to a gene. Germline CDR1 reads MDHEN; CDR2 reads SYDVKM. In nucleotides, the CDR3 is TGTGCCAGCAGTTCCGGACTAGTCGTGGTGTCGGGGGAGCTGTTTTTT. The encoded protein is CASSSGLVVVSGELFF.

J is TRBJ2-7 and V is TRBV28; D might be TRBD2 (5 bases). Germline CDR1 is MDHEN and CDR2 is SYDVKM. The ends were cut back, 4 bases at V and 2 bases at J, with 15 bases in the middle. The CDR3 loop spans 15 amino acids. Here the CDR3 reads CASSSPGRRTYEQYF. As DNA, the CDR3 is TGTGCCAGCAGTTCCCCCGGACGGAGGACCTACGAGCAGTACTTC.

The chain recombines TRBV28 with TRBJ1-2; TRBD1 agrees at 8 bases. J lost 4 bases, V lost 3 bases, and 4 bases had no gene match. The CDR3 is 14 amino acids. CDR1 is MDHEN, CDR2 SYDVKM, per germline. The CDR3 DNA follows: TGTGCCAGCAGTTTGAGTGGACAGGGCTATGGCTACACCTTC. Protein: CASSLSGQGYGYTF.

This clone was observed once. This sequence joins TRBV7-6 and TRBJ1-4; D is ambiguous. Trimming pared 3 bases from V and 6 bases from J, leaving 14 bases between. CDR3 length: 15 amino acids. Germline lookup yields CDR1 SGHVS and CDR2 FNYEAQ. This CDR3 is CASSLGSRTYEKLFF. CDR3 DNA: TGTGCCAGCAGCTTGGGCAGCCGAACGTATGAAAAACTGTTTTTT.

This clone was seen a single time. The genes are TRBV5-1 and TRBJ2-7; D call uncertain. CDR1 is SGHRS, CDR2 YFSETQ, per germline. Trimming took off 4 bases at V and 4 bases at J, with 9 bases between the two ends. The CDR3 is made up of 12 amino acids. The CDR3: CASSPTSYEQYF. The CDR3, as DNA: TGCGCCAGCAGCCCGACATCATACGAGCAGTACTTC.